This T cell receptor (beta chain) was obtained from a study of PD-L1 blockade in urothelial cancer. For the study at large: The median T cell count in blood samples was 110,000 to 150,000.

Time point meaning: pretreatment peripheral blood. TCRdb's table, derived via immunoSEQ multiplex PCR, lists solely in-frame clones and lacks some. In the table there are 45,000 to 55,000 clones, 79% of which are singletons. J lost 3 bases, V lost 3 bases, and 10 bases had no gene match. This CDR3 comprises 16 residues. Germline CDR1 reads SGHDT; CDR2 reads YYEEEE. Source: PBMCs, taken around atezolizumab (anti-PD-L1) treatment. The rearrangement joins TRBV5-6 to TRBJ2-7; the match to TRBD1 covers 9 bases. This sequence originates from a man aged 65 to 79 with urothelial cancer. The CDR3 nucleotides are TGTGCCAGCAGCTCCGGGACAGGGATTTACTACTACGAGCAGTACTTC. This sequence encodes CASSSGTGIYYYEQYF.